This TCR beta chain was documented in a study of cytomegalovirus exposure and HLA in healthy donors. Study details: Drawn from HLA-typed donors, tens of millions of unique TCRs were held in an early data release.

CDR3 size: 10 residues. Germline V gene lookup returns CDR1 MNHEY and CDR2 SVGAGI. V lost 10 bases, J lost 12 bases, and 7 bases stayed unmatched. These donors, healthy bone marrow donors, were studied. PCR involved 60 Vbeta and 13 Jbeta primers. TCRdb's copy holds only in-frame clones and misses some; the assay was immunoSEQ multiplex PCR. The sample lists 250,000 to 350,000 clones, roughly 88% occurring once. Whole-study findings and limits: Cytomegalovirus association was assigned to about 150 TCR beta chains.

On this clone itself: The antigen is not known.

The sequence was obtained from a man aged 35 to 55 in good health and CMV-seropositive. The chain has TRBV6-5 and TRBJ2-7; 9 bases map to TRBD1. Sequencing input: PBMCs. Here the CDR3 DNA reads TGTGCCACTTACAGGGGGCGCTTGTACTTC. Translating it yields CATYRGRLYF.